This is a list of T cell receptor beta chains from one sample in a study of T cell changes during pregnancy in multiple sclerosis. Only in-frame clones appear in the TCRdb table, and some are missing; sequencing was by immunoSEQ multiplex PCR. This table holds fewer than 140,000 clones, about 90% found once. The specimen was peripheral blood, collected before pregnancy. The receptors stem from a female donor with multiple sclerosis, enrolled in a pregnancy study. Both conserved end residues are part of each CDR3. The order of the fields is CDR3 protein, CDR3 DNA, V gene, clone size, J gene, D gene. The D gene is left open where the match is weak. Expanded clones get a size class; other rows say once, few or many, or leave the size out.

CASSYRGWAQPQHF | TGTGCCAGCAGTTACAGGGGGTGGGCTCAGCCCCAGCATTTT | TRBV28 | - | TRBJ1-5 | TRBD1
CASSLGRDYEQYF | TGTGCCAGCAGCTTAGGCAGGGACTACGAGCAGTACTTC | TRBV7-6 | few | TRBJ2-7 | -
CASSPLGGDYGYTF | TGTGCCAGCTCACCTTTGGGGGGAGACTATGGCTACACCTTC | TRBV18 | - | TRBJ1-2 | -
CASSFYAGTGNTEAFF | TGTGCCAGCAGCTTTTACGCCGGGACAGGGAACACTGAAGCTTTCTTT | TRBV7-9 | - | TRBJ1-1 | TRBD1
CASSPPTGQETQYF | TGTGCCAGCTCACCACCGACAGGACAAGAGACCCAGTACTTC | TRBV18 | - | TRBJ2-5 | -
CASQKNTGELFF | TGTGCCAGCCAAAAGAACACCGGGGAGCTGTTTTTT | TRBV9 | few | TRBJ2-2 | -
CASSSDRGQVDTQYF | TGTGCCAGCAGCTCAGACAGGGGGCAGGTAGATACGCAGTATTTT | TRBV7-2 | - | TRBJ2-3 | TRBD1
CASSFQGKGPNSPLHF | TGTGCCAGCAGCTTTCAGGGCAAGGGCCCTAATTCACCCCTCCACTTT | TRBV7-9 | - | TRBJ1-6 | -
CASSSGQGGNQPQHF | TGTGCCAGCAGTTCGGGACAGGGGGGCAATCAGCCCCAGCATTTT | TRBV6-5 | - | TRBJ1-5 | TRBD1
CASSLTGNDEKLFF | TGTGCCAGCTCACTGACAGGGAACGATGAAAAACTGTTTTTT | TRBV18 | - | TRBJ1-4 | TRBD1
CASSFSGSGSYNEQFF | TGTGCCAGCTCATTTAGCGGGAGTGGGAGTTACAATGAGCAGTTCTTC | TRBV18 | once | TRBJ2-1 | TRBD2
CATSRDPSSNQPQHF | TGTGCCACCAGCAGAGATCCCAGTAGCAATCAGCCCCAGCATTTT | TRBV15 | - | TRBJ1-5 | -
CASTRRWAAGSTDTQYF | TGTGCCTCCACAAGGCGGTGGGCAGCGGGGAGCACAGATACGCAGTATTTT | TRBV19 | - | TRBJ2-3 | TRBD2
CASSTKTNSNEKLFF | TGTGCCAGTAGTACCAAGACAAACTCTAATGAAAAACTGTTTTTT | TRBV19 | few | TRBJ1-4 | -
CASSSLWEARGLDKNIQYF | TGTGCCAGCAGCTCCTTATGGGAAGCCAGGGGTCTCGACAAAAACATTCAGTACTTC | TRBV7-9 | - | TRBJ2-4 | -